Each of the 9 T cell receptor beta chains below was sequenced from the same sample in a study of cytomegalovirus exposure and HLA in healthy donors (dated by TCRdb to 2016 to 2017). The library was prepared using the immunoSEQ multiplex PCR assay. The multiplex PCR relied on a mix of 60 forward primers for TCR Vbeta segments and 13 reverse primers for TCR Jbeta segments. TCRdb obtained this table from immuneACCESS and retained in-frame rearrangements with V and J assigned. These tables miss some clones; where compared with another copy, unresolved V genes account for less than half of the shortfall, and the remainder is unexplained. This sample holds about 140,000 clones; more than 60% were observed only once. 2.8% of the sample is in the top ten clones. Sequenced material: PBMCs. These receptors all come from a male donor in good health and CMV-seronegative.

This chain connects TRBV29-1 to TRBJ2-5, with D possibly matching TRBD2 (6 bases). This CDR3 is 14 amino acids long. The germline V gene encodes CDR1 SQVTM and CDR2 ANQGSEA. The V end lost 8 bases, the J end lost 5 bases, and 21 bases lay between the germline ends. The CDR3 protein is CSLPSNGGQETQYF. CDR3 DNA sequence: TGCAGCTTACCCTCCAACGGGGGTCAGGAGACCCAGTACTTC.

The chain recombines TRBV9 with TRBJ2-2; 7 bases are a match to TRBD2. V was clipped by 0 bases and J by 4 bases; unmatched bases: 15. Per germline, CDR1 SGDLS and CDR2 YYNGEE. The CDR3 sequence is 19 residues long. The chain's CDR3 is CASSVAWTSSPRPTGELFF. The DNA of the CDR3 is TGTGCCAGCAGCGTAGCTTGGACTAGTTCCCCCCGACCCACCGGGGAGCTGTTTTTT.

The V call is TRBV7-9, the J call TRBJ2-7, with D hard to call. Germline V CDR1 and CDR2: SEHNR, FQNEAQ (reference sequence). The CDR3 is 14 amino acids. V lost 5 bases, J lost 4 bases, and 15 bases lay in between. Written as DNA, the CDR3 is TGTGCCAGCAGCCCCGTGGGTGCCGGGTACGAGCAGTACTTC. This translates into CASSPVGAGYEQYF.

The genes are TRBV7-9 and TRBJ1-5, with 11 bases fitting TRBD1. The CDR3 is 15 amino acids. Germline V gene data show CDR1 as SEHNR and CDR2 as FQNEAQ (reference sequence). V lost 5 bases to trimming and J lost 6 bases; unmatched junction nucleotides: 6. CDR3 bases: TGTGCCAGCAGCGCCGGACAGGGGGCAGGTCAGCCCCAGCATTTT. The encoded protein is CASSAGQGAGQPQHF.

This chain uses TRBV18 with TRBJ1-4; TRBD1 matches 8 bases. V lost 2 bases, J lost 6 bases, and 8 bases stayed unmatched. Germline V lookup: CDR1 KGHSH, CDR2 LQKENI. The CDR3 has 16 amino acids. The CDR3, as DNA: TGTGCCAGCTCACCATCAAGCGGACAGGGTGATGAAAAACTGTTTTTT. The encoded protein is CASSPSSGQGDEKLFF.

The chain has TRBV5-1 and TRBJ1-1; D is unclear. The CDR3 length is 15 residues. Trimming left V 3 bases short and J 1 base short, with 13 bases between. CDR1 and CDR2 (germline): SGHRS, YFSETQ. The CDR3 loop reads CASSSREGGNTEAFF. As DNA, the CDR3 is TGCGCCAGCAGCTCCCGGGAGGGAGGGAACACTGAAGCTTTCTTT.

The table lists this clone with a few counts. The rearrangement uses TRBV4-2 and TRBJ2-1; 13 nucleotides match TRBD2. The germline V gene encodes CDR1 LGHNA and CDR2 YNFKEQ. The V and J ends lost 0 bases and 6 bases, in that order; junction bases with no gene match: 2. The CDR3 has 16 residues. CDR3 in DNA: TGTGCCAGCAGCCAAGAACTAGCGGGGGGGCTCAATGAGCAGTTCTTC. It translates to CASSQELAGGLNEQFF.

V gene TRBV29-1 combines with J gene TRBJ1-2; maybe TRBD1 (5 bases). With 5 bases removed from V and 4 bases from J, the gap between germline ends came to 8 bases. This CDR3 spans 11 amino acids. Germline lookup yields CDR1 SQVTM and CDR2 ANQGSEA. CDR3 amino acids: CSVLQVYGYTF. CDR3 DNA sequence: TGCAGCGTTCTACAGGTCTATGGCTACACCTTC.

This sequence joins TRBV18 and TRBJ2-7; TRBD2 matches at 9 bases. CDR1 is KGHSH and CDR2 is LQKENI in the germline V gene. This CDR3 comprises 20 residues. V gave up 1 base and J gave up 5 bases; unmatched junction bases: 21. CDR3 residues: CASSPRRQGVAGEFQDEQYF. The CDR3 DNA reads TGTGCCAGCTCACCACGAAGACAGGGAGTAGCGGGAGAGTTTCAGGACGAGCAGTACTTC.